This paragraph covers one T cell receptor (beta chain) sequence. The record originates from a study of blood T cell repertoires in COVID-19. Enrollees, about 18 to 89 years old, lived in about two dozen US areas. The germline gives CDR1 SSHAT, CDR2 FNYEAQ (reference sequence). CDR3 length: 15 residues. The trim removed 1 base at V and 7 bases at J, leaving 7 bases unmatched. The method was immunoSEQ multiplex PCR; TCRdb's version includes in-frame clones alone and lacks a portion of them. In the table there are hundreds of thousands of clones, 80% to 90% of which are singletons. Sample: PBMCs or T cells enriched from blood (not recorded which). V usage is TRBV7-7 and J usage is TRBJ2-1, with 7 bases lining up with TRBD2. The clonotype was recovered from a man aged 18 to 29 who had recovered from COVID-19. In DNA form, the CDR3 reads TGTGCCAGCAGCTTAGTTGCGGGAGAAGGAAATGAGCAGTTCTTC. Translation gives CASSLVAGEGNEQFF.